This TCR beta chain was recovered during a study of cytomegalovirus exposure and HLA in healthy donors. Notes on this clone: Its antigen remains unknown.

Both 60 Vbeta primers and 13 Jbeta primers went into the PCR. Clones were sequenced by immunoSEQ multiplex PCR, and TCRdb holds only the in-frame ones, with some missing. The profile covers approximately 130,000 clones, with around 70% appearing a single time and less than 4% taken by the ten largest. Study findings and constraints: Excluded were some V segments that proved indistinguishable, including TRBV6-2 and TRBV6-3. Compared with the roughly 700-donor mean, an Asian-associated ancestry cluster reportedly had fewer N-insertions, according to a later analysis. Later analysis revealed greater clonal expansion in HLA-associated TCR beta chains than in equally common others.

Germline values: CDR1 MDHEN, CDR2 SYDVKM. The CDR3 is 16 residues long. With 3 bases clipped from V and 2 bases from J, the junction kept 7 bases outside the gene matches. The genes are TRBV28 and TRBJ2-7; 10 bases are shared with TRBD1. The source is a man aged 25-45 years in good health and CMV-seronegative. The sample taken for sequencing was PBMCs. The CDR3 DNA sequence: TGTGCCAGCAGTTTTAGCCCGGGACAGGGGACCTACGAGCAGTACTTC. The encoded protein is CASSFSPGQGTYEQYF.